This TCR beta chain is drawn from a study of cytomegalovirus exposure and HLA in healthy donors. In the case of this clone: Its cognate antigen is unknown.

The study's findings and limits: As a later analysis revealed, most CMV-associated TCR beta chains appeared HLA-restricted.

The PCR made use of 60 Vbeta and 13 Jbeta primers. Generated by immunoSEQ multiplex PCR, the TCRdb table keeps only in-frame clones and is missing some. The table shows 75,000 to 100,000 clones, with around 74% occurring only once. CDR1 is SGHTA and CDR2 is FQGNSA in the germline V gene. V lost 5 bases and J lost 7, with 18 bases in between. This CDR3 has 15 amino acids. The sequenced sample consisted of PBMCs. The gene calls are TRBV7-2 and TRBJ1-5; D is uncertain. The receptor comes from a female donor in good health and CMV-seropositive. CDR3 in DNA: TGTGCCAGCAGCCCCTTCGCCAGACTCGACCAGCCCCAGCATTTT. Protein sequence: CASSPFARLDQPQHF. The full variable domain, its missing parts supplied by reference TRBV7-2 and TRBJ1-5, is GAGVSQSPSNKVTEKGKDVELRCDPISGHTALYWYRQSLGQGLEFLIYFQGNSAPDKSGLPSDRFSAERTGGSVSTLTIQRTQQEDSAVYLCASSPFARLDQPQHFGDGTRLSIL.